This T cell receptor beta chain was recorded in a study of T cell responses to AZD1222 COVID-19 vaccine. Across the study: Second doses were pooled across both intervals (about 4 or about 12 weeks). The study, taken as a whole, reports: Only a handful of AZD1222 recipients tested seropositive at baseline. Repertoire sampling was restricted to post-peak T cell response timepoints. White British donors predominated, females outnumbered males, and clonal diversity was possibly underestimated.

This clone was seen a few times. Antigen unknown. Sequencing was performed with immunoSEQ multiplex PCR; in TCRdb, only in-frame clones are kept and a portion is missing. The sample lists around 140,000 clones, about 93% occurring once. V was shortened by 1 base and J by 2 bases, with 9 bases between the two germline ends. The length of the CDR3 is 14 residues. Germline CDR1 LGHDT, CDR2 YNNKEL (reference sequence). This specimen was peripheral blood, taken on day 0 of AZD1222 vaccination. The TCR originated in an adult in good health. The rearrangement joins TRBV3-1 (or the pseudogene TRBV3-2) to TRBJ2-7, with D unresolved. CDR3 coding DNA: TGTGCCAGCAGCCAAGCGCCTCGGGCCTACGAGCAGTACTTC. Residues: CASSQAPRAYEQYF.